These T cell receptor beta chains were read from a single sample in a study of blood T cell repertoires in COVID-19. This table comes from immunoSEQ multiplex PCR, and its TCRdb copy is limited to in-frame clones, with some not included. The sample has around 140,000 clones, about nine tenths seen once. The sample was peripheral blood. Receptors were obtained from a human donor in a cohort sampled during active COVID-19. CDR3s include the opening cysteine and the closing phenylalanine or tryptophan. D genes are given only for firm matches. The listing skips clone size in some rows; elsewhere it reads once, few, many or a size class.

-	TRBV5-6	-	TRBJ1-1	TGTGCCAGCAGTTGGGGAGACACTGAAGCTTTCTTT	CASSWGDTEAFF
-	TRBV6-5	-	TRBJ2-1	TGTGCCAGCAGTTACTTAACTTCCGATGAGCAGTTCTTC	CASSYLTSDEQFF
-	TRBV6-6	TRBD1	TRBJ1-4	TGTGCCAGCAGTTACGCAGGGGGACCTTCGCGAGAGAAACTGTTTTTT	CASSYAGGPSREKLFF
-	TRBV16	-	TRBJ2-2	TGTGCCAGCAGCCAATTGCGGGGTTCGGCCGGGGAGCTGTTTTTT	CASSQLRGSAGELFF
-	TRBV7-9	-	TRBJ2-7	TGTGCCAGCAGCTTTGGCCCTCGCTACGAGCAGTACTTC	CASSFGPRYEQYF
-	TRBV7-3	TRBD1	TRBJ2-2	TGTGCCAGCAGCCCTCGGGACAGGGTATCCGGGGAGCTGTTTTTT	CASSPRDRVSGELFF
-	TRBV6-8	TRBD1	TRBJ1-1	TGTGCCAGCAGTTACGGGACAGGGGAGGTGAACACTGAAGCTTTCTTT	CASSYGTGEVNTEAFF
once	TRBV5-4	-	TRBJ2-1	TGTGCCAGCAGCTTGGACGGCGGCTATCCTTACAATGAGCAGTTCTTC	CASSLDGGYPYNEQFF
-	TRBV2	-	TRBJ1-4	TGTGCCAGCAGGTCCCGGACAAGTATGAATGAAAAACTGTTTTTT	CASRSRTSMNEKLFF
-	TRBV29-1	TRBD2	TRBJ2-5	TGCAGCGTCAGGGGACTAGCGGGTGTGGAGACCCAGTACTTC	CSVRGLAGVETQYF
-	TRBV7-9	TRBD1	TRBJ1-4	TGTGCCAGCAGCTTAGCCCCCGACAGGGGGTATCAACAACAACTGTTTTTT	CASSLAPDRGYQQQLFF
-	TRBV5-5	-	TRBJ2-7	TGTGCCAGCAGCTTGTCGGCTGACGGGTCGAAGTACTTC	CASSLSADGSKYF
-	TRBV6-5	-	TRBJ1-2	TGTGCCAGCAGCCACAGGGTTAGCTATGGCTACACCTTC	CASSHRVSYGYTF
-	TRBV5-8	-	TRBJ1-2	TGTGCCAGCAGAATCCGGGGAAGTAGCTACACCTTC	CASRIRGSSYTF
-	TRBV6-5	-	TRBJ2-7	TGTGCCAGCAGTTACTCCAGGGTTTTCGGATACGAGCAGTACTTC	CASSYSRVFGYEQYF
-	TRBV5-5	TRBD2	TRBJ2-2	TGTGCCAGCAGCCTGGAGCGGGGGGGCACCGGGGAGCTGTTTTTT	CASSLERGGTGELFF
-	TRBV5-1	-	TRBJ2-5	TGCGCCAGCAGCTTTAGCTATTCGGCAGAGACCCAGTACTTC	CASSFSYSAETQYF
-	TRBV20-1	TRBD1	TRBJ2-5	TGCAGTGCTAGTAACAGGGGGCGCGTGGAGACCCAGTACTTC	CSASNRGRVETQYF
-	TRBV5-1	TRBD1	TRBJ1-2	TGCGCCAGCAGCATAAAAGACAGGGGAGAAACTCATGGCTACACCTTC	CASSIKDRGETHGYTF
-	TRBV7-2	-	TRBJ2-1	TGTGCCAGCAGCCCACGGAGCGGAGACTCCTACAATGAGCAGTTCTTC	CASSPRSGDSYNEQFF
-	TRBV5-1	-	TRBJ1-6	TGCGCCAGCCGGGAGGGAGGACACTTAGATTCACCCCTCCACTTT	CASREGGHLDSPLHF
-	TRBV7-9	-	TRBJ2-6	TGTGCCAGCAGCTTATGGCTACTAGGGGCCAACGTCCTGACTTTC	CASSLWLLGANVLTF
-	TRBV5-1	TRBD1	TRBJ2-2	TGCGCCAGCAGCTTGGGAGGGGGCCGCGGGGAGCTGTTTTTT	CASSLGGGRGELFF
-	TRBV2	TRBD1	TRBJ1-5	TGTGCCAGCAGCGGACAGGGAGGGAACAATCAGCCCCAGCATTTT	CASSGQGGNNQPQHF
-	TRBV19	-	TRBJ2-5	TGTGCCAGTAGTACCCCCGGCCTAGCGCTTGAGGAGACCCAGTACTTC	CASSTPGLALEETQYF
-	TRBV6-1	-	TRBJ2-7	TGTGCCAGCAGTGAAGGGGGGGGCTGGTACGAGCAGTACTTC	CASSEGGGWYEQYF
-	TRBV6-5	TRBD1	TRBJ1-2	TGTGCCAGCAGCCGGGGACAGGGGAAGGGCTATGGCTACACCTTC	CASSRGQGKGYGYTF
-	TRBV3-1/TRBV3-2	TRBD1	TRBJ1-5	TGTGCCAGCAGCCAAGGGACAGGGTCCCAACAGCCCCAGCATTTT	CASSQGTGSQQPQHF
-	TRBV19	TRBD2	TRBJ2-4	TGTGCCAGTAGTCAGATCCTAGCGGGGATGGCCAAAAACATTCAGTACTTC	CASSQILAGMAKNIQYF
-	TRBV5-4	TRBD1	TRBJ2-6	TGTGCCAGCAGCTCGGGGGGACAGGGGAACTCTGGGGCCAACGTCCTGACTTTC	CASSSGGQGNSGANVLTF
-	TRBV27	TRBD1	TRBJ1-2	TGTGCCAGCAGTTTCGCCAGGGGGGATGGCTACACCTTC	CASSFARGDGYTF
-	TRBV5-1	-	TRBJ2-5	TGCGCCAGCAGCCTCCAGGGTCAAGTAGGAGAGACCCAGTACTTC	CASSLQGQVGETQYF
-	TRBV5-1	-	TRBJ2-6	TGCGCCAGCAGCATATACGGTGGGGCCAACGTCCTGACTTTC	CASSIYGGANVLTF
-	TRBV29-1	TRBD1	TRBJ2-1	TGCAGCGCTGTGAAGGGACAGGCCGGAAATGAGCAGTTCTTC	CSAVKGQAGNEQFF
once	TRBV11-2	TRBD1	TRBJ2-5	TGTGCCAGCAGCTACTCAGGGGGCGCAGGCCAAGAGACCCAGTACTTC	CASSYSGGAGQETQYF
-	TRBV6-5	-	TRBJ2-3	TGTGCCAGCGGGCAGATTCGTAGCACAGATACGCAGTATTTT	CASGQIRSTDTQYF
-	TRBV7-9	TRBD1	TRBJ1-1	TGTGCCAGCAGCCCATGGCAGGGGGCGCGAACTGAAGCTTTCTTT	CASSPWQGARTEAFF
-	TRBV6-2/TRBV6-3	TRBD2	TRBJ2-2	TGTGCCAGCAGCCCGCCGGGGGGGGCGATCGGGGAGCTGTTTTTT	CASSPPGGAIGELFF
-	TRBV6-1	TRBD1	TRBJ1-2	TGTGCCAGCAGTGAACTCAACAGGGGGCCTGGCTATGGCTACACCTTC	CASSELNRGPGYGYTF
-	TRBV9	TRBD1	TRBJ2-3	TGTGCCAGCAGCGTCGGGGACAGGGGAACAGATACGCAGTATTTT	CASSVGDRGTDTQYF
-	TRBV7-7	-	TRBJ2-3	TGTGCCAGCAGCCTGGACGCAGGGGCAGATACGCAGTATTTT	CASSLDAGADTQYF
-	TRBV14	TRBD1	TRBJ1-4	TGTGCCAGCAGCCAACCAGGGGGATTAAATGAAAAACTGTTTTTT	CASSQPGGLNEKLFF